The clone carrying this T cell receptor beta chain occurred once. Distinct nucleotide sequences in the sample also encode this CDR3. Germline V gives CDR1 KGHSH, CDR2 LQKENI. After removal of 2 bases from V and 5 bases from J, the junction contained 7 bases not matched to a gene. There are 16 residues in the CDR3. This entry comes from a study of control samples from healthy donors and cancer patients. This table comes from immunoSEQ multiplex PCR, and its TCRdb copy is limited to in-frame clones, with some not included. The repertoire has approximately 130,000 clones, around 90% of them found once; the top ten carry 40%.

This sequence was found in a man in his fifties or sixties in good health. The J gene is TRBJ1-5, the V gene TRBV18; 9 bases are a match to TRBD1. Sequencing was done on a sample of blood. In DNA, the CDR3 is TGTGCCAGCTCACCAAGGACAGGGGATGGAGATCAGCCCCAGCATTTT. It yields the protein CASSPRTGDGDQPQHF. The full variable domain, rest sourced from reference TRBV18 and TRBJ1-5, is NAGVMQNPRHLVRRRGQEARLRCSPMKGHSHVYWYRQLPEEGLKFMVYLQKENIIDESGMPKERFSAEFPKEGPSILRIQQVVRGDSAAYFCASSPRTGDGDQPQHFGDGTRLSIL.